This TCR beta chain is from a study of blood T cell repertoires in COVID-19. Study-wide context: COVID-19 samples collected from the United States, Italy and Spain covered acute and convalescent phases. In each case, the material was cDNA or gDNA derived from T cells, B-cell-depleted T cells, or PBMCs.

The V end lost 0 bases, the J end lost 0 bases, and 6 bases lay between the germline ends. The CDR3 length is 14 residues. Germline V gene data show CDR1 as SGHRS and CDR2 as YFSETQ. Authors' data handling: Reference gene primer amplification gave estimated nucleated cell counts. Some clones are missing from TCRdb's copy, which holds only in-frame ones; the method was immunoSEQ multiplex PCR. V and J calls plus clone size are reproduced from that table; the DNA served to infer D and trimming. Found here are around 350,000 clones, approximately 86% of them singletons; the top ten hold about 2.9%. The clonotype originates from a human donor in a cohort sampled during active COVID-19. This chain links TRBV5-1 with TRBJ1-2, with a weak D call TRBD1 (5 bases). Sequenced input: peripheral blood. Written as DNA, the CDR3 is TGCGCCAGCAGCTTGGGACAGCCTAACTATGGCTACACCTTC. Its protein product is CASSLGQPNYGYTF.